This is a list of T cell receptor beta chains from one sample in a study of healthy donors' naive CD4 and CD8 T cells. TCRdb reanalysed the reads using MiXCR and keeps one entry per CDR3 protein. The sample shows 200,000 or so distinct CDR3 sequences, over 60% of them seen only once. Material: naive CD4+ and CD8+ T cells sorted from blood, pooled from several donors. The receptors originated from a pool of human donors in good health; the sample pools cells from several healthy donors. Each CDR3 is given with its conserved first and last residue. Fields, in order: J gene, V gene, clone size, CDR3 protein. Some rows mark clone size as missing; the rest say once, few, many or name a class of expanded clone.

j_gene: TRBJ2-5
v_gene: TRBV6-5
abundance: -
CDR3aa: CASSYSRAGIFETQYF

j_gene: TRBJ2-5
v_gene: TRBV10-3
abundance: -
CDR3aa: CAISESQGGETQYF

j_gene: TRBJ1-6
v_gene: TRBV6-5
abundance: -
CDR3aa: CASSRYRVSSPLHF

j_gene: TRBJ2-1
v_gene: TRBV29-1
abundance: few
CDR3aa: CSAQGNEQFF

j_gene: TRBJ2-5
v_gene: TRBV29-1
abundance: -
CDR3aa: CSVTGTSGGGETQYF

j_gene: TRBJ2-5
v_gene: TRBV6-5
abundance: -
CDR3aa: CASRSPGRSQYF

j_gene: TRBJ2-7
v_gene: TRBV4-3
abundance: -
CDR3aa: CASSQAISGFSYEQYF

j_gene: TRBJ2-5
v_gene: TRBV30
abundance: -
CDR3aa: CAWSVRSSGRETQYF

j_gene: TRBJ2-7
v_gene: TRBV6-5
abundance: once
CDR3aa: CASSYSIHRGEQYF

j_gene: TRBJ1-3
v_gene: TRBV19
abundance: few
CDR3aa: CASSMSSGNTIYF

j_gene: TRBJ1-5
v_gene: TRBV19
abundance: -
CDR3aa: CASSIPEGDQPQHF

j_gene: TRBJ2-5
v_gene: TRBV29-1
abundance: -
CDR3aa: CSVDNGQETQYF

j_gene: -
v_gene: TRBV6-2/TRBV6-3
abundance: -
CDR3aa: CASRREGTVTPQYF

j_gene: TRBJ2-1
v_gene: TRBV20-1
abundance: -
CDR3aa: CSARASITGPRSYNEQFF

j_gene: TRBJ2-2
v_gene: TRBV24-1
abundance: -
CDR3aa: CATSDRHLNTGELFF

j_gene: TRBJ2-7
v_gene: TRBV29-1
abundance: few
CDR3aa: CSVVLAGYEQYF

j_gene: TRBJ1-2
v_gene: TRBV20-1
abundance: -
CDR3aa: CSARDPGLLNYGYTF

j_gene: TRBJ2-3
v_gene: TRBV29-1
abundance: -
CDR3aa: CSGDTQYF

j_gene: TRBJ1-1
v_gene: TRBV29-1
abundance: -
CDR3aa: CSADGEGQGGTEAFF

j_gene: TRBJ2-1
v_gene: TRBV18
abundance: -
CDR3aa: CASSPDDRASYNEQFF

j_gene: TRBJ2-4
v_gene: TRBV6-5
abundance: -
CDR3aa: CASSRGGRDIQYF

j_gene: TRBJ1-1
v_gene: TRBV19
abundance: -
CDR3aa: CASSVTQGGEAFF

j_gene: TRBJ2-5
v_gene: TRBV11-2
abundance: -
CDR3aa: CASSPGVKETQYF

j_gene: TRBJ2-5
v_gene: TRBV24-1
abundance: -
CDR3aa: CATSEDPGLAEETQYF

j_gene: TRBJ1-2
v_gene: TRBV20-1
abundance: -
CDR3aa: CSARRGGHGYTF

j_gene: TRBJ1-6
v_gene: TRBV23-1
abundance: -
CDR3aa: CATYSTVSSSPLHF

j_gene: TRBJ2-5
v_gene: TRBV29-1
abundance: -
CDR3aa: CSVDRDQETQYF

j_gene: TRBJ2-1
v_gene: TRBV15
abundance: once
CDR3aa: CATSRDLPIGSYNEQFF

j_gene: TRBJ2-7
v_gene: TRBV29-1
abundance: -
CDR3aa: CSVGVRGGYEQYF

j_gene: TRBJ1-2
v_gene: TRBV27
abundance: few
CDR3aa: CASSFLSGQGVSYGYTF

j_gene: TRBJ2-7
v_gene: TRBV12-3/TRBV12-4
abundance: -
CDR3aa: CASSYGLAGVYEQYF

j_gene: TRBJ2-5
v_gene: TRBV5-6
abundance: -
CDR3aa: CASSFGTSGGLQETQYF

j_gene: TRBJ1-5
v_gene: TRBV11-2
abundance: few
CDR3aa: CASSLNGNQPQHF

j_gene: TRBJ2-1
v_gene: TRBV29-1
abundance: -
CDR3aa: CSVAGTPNEQFF

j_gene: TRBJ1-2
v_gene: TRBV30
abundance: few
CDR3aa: CAWRFQGDPFGYTF

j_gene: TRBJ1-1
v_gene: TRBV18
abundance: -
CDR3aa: CASSPEFSNTEAFF

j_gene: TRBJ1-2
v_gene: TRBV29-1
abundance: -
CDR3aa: CSVEYPNRDPNYGYTF

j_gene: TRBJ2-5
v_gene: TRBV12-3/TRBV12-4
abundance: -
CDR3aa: CASSQTSGRAETQYF

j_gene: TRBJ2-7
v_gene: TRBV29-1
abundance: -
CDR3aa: CSVLGLAEGSSYEQYF

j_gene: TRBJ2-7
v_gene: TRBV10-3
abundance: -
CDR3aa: CAIKEGAREQYF

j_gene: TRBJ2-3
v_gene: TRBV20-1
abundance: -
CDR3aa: CSAIFASGSADTQYF

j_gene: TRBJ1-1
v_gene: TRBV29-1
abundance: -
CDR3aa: CSYSPTGNTEAFF

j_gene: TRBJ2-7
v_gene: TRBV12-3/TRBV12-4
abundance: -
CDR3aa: CASSLVFNEQYF

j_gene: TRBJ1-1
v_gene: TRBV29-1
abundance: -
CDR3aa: CSVLGTGSLGNTEAFF

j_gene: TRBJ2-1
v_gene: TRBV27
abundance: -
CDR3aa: CASSFLAQYYNEQFF

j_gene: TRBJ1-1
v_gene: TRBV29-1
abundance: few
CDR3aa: CSVATTWGTEAFF

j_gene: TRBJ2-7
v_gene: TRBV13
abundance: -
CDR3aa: CASSLSGGYEQYF

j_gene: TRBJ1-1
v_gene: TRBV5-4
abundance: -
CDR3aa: CASSEGGVGEAFF

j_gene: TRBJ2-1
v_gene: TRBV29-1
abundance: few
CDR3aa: CSVGDRGRPGEQFF